This T cell receptor beta chain was observed in a study of blood T cell repertoires in COVID-19. Sequenced by immunoSEQ multiplex PCR; TCRdb stores in-frame clones only, minus some. The profile shows 290,000 or so clones, 90% of them singletons. Looked up from germline, CDR1 is MDHEN and CDR2 is SYDVKM. V shed 6 bases, J shed 2 bases, and the junction held 12 bases outside the gene matches. This CDR3 has 16 residues. This chain joins TRBV28 and TRBJ1-1, with TRBD1 matching over 7 bases. Sequencing was performed on PBMCs or T cells enriched from blood (not recorded which). The sequence came from a woman aged 18-29 years with acute COVID-19. CDR3 amino acids: CASRPPGDRENTEAFF. The CDR3 region has the DNA TGTGCCAGCAGACCCCCCGGGGACAGAGAAAACACTGAAGCTTTCTTT. The whole variable domain, remainder taken from reference TRBV28 and TRBJ1-1, is DVKVTQSSRYLVKRTGEKVFLECVQDMDHENMFWYRQDPGLGLRLIYFSYDVKMKEKGDIPEGYSVSREKKERFSLILESASTNQTSMYLCASRPPGDRENTEAFFGQGTRLTVV.